The T cell receptor beta chain under discussion was sequenced for a study of naive and memory T cell subsets (dated by TCRdb to 2017 to 2019). About the investigation overall: In the figure summarizing the skin biopsy and whole blood samples, 10 or so blood donors, 7 tuberculin skin test biopsies and 3 saline control biopsies were reported. Usually PCR2 was run as a SYBR Green qPCR and stopped at a set threshold, although low-input samples could use end-point PCR (roughly 6 cycles) instead.

The library was obtained by 5' RACE. The ligated cDNA was amplified in four rounds of PCR with nested alpha and beta constant region primers together with the SP2 primer. For the blood and skin samples, TCR RNA was reverse transcribed with SuperScript IV using primers for the alpha and beta constant regions. An oligonucleotide carrying the Illumina SP2 primer and a UMI was ligated to the 3' end of the cDNA by means of T4 RNA ligase 1. To prevent hairpin formation, the 12-nucleotide UMI was made up of two random hexamers with an eight-base spacer between them. From the second PCR onward, TCR alpha and beta chain libraries were processed separately, and dual indexing was applied for multiplexing. After pooling, the indexed libraries were analyzed by capillary electrophoresis and sequenced on either an Illumina MiSeq or NextSeq. To boost base diversity and improve cluster recognition, PhiX DNA at about 4.5-8% was spiked into the libraries. As for the authors' bioinformatics: Demultiplexor took UMIs from read 2, joined the UMIs to the TCR sequence from read 1, and separated reads according to sample indices. Decombinator identified V and J genes and V-J junctions and gave each TCR a five-part identifier that included V and J deletions. Collapsinator used UMIs to correct sequencing errors and PCR amplification heterogeneity, yielding UMI-based abundance per TCR. CDR3Translator converted identifiers to nucleotide sequence, translated to amino acids, and extracted CDR3 regions using terminal motifs. Error-corrected counts of alpha and beta TCRs from blood and skin were compared after being normalized to the amount of input RNA. The public sequencing data were trimmed at Q25 with fastp and processed into clonotypes with MiXCR by TCRdb, which kept only in-frame beta chains. CDR3 protein sequences are deduplicated, and each keeps its most common genes and DNA. These V and J calls originate from TCRdb's pipeline instead of the authors' own analysis. This sample holds about 57,000 distinct CDR3 sequences; around 8% were observed only once. Approximately 9.7% of the sample is held by the ten biggest clonotypes.

This clonotype was found many times. Its antigen is currently not known. The record has no base qualities; no much larger clone is one base away. The CDR3, from cysteine to phenylalanine, totals 17 residues. Only CDR3 DNA is held: 51 bases, read in frame from base 1. At the junction V is shortened by 0 bases and J by 0 bases; bases outside the gene matches: 7. CDR1 and CDR2 are read off the germline V gene as SGHRS and YFSETQ. Using 3' ligation of a UMI-containing oligonucleotide to TCR cDNA, the study laid out a robust and sensitive protocol to amplify, sequence and analyze TCRs. Whole blood analysis involved drawing roughly 2.4 ml of peripheral blood from adult healthy volunteers into Tempus tubes and then extracting RNA following the manufacturer's instructions. Total RNA was treated with RQ1 DNase, without cell sorting, prior to reverse transcription, with an input of roughly 1 to 1,100 ng being targeted. Libraries were prepared from skin biopsies and whole blood so that pipeline robustness could be tested in samples in which T cells form a minority population.

The full study reports these points: The potential sensitivity of the RNA-based method to TCR transcript changes with T cell activation and differentiation was acknowledged.

This sequence originates from a female donor in good health. Recombination joined TRBV5-1 with TRBJ2-7; TRBD2 fits 9 bases in the junction. The sequenced DNA: TGCGCCAGCAGCTTGGCCGGTAGCGGGGGCCGCTCCTACGAGCAGTACTTC. Translation gives CASSLAGSGGRSYEQYF.